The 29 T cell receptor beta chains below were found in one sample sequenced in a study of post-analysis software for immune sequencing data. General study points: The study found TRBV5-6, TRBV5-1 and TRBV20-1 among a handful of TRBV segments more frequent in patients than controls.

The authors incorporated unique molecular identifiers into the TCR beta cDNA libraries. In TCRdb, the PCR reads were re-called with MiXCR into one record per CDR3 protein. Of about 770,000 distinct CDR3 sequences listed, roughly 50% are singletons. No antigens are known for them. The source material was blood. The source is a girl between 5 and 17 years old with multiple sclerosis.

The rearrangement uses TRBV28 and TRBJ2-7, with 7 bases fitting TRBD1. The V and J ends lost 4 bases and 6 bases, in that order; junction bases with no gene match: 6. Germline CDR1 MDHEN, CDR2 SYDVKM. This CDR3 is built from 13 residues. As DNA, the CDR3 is TGTGCCAGCAGTTCATATTCAGGGGGCGAGCAGTACTTC. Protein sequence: CASSSYSGGEQYF. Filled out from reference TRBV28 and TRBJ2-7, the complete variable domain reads DVKVTQSSRYLVKRTGEKVFLECVQDMDHENMFWYRQDPGLGLRLIYFSYDVKMKEKGDIPEGYSVSREKKERFSLILESASTNQTSMYLCASSSYSGGEQYFGPGTRLTVT.

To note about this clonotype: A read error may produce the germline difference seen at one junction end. The CDR3: CVSGLATGGQETQYF. For the CDR3, the DNA is TGTGTTAGTGGTTTGGCAACTGGGGGCCAAGAGACCCAGTACTTC. This rearrangement joins TRBV12-5 to TRBJ2-5; D possibly uses TRBD1 or TRBD2 (5 bases each). The germline V gene has CDR1 LGHNT and CDR2 FRNRAP. The CDR3 has 15 amino acids.

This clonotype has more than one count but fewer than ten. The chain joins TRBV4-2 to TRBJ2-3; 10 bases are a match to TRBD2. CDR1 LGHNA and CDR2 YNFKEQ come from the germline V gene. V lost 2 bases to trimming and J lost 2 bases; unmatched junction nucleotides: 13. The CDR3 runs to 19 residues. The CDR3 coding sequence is TGTGCCAGCAGCCAATGGGGGGCCGGACTAGCGGAGTTCACAGATACGCAGTATTTT. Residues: CASSQWGAGLAEFTDTQYF.

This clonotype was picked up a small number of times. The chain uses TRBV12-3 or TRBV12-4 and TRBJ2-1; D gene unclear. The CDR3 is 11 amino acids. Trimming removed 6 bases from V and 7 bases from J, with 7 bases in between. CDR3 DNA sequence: TGTGCCAGCAGACTCTGGAATGAGCAGTTCTTC. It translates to CASRLWNEQFF.

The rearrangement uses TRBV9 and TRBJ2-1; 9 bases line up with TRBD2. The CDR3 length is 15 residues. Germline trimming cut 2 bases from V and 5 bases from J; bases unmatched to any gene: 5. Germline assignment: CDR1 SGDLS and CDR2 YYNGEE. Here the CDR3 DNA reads TGTGCCAGCAGCGTTAGCGGGACTAGCAACAATGAGCAGTTCTTC. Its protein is CASSVSGTSNNEQFF.

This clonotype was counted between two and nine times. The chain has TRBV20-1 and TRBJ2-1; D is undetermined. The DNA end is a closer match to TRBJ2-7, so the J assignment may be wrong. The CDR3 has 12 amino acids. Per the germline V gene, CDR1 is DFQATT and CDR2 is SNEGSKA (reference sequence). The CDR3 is CSASTMSYEQYF. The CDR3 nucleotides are TGCAGTGCAAGTACAATGAGTTACGAGCAGTACTTC.

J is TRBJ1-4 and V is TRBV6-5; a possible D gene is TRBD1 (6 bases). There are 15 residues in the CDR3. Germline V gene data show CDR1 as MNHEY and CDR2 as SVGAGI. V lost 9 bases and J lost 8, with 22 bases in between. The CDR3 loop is CARDDPTGVGEKLFF. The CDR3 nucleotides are TGTGCCAGGGACGACCCGACAGGAGTCGGGGAAAAACTGTTTTTT.

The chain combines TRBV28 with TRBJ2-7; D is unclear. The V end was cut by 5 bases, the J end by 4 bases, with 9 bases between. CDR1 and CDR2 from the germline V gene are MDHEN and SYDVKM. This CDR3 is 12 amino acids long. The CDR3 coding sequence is TGTGCCAGCAGTCCCGTAGTGTACGAGCAGTACTTC. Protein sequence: CASSPVVYEQYF.

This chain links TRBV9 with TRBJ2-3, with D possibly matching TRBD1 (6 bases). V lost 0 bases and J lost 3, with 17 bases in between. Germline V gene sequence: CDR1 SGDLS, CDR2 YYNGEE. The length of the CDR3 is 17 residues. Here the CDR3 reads CASSVDPTGLVTDTQYF. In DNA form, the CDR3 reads TGTGCCAGCAGCGTAGATCCCACAGGGCTCGTAACAGATACGCAGTATTTT. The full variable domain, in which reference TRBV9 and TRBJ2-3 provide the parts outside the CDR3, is DSGVTQTPKHLITATGQRVTLRCSPRSGDLSVYWYQQSLDQGLQFLIQYYNGEERAKGNILERFSAQQFPDLHSELNLSSLELGDSALYFCASSVDPTGLVTDTQYFGPGTRLTVL.

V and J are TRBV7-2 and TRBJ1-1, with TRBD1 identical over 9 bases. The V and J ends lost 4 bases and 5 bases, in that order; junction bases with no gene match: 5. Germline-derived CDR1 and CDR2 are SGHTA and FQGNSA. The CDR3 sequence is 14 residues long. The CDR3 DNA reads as TGTGCCAGCAGCTCGGACAGGGGTTTTACTGAAGCTTTCTTT. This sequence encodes CASSSDRGFTEAFF. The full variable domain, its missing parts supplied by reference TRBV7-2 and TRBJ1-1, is GAGVSQSPSNKVTEKGKDVELRCDPISGHTALYWYRQSLGQGLEFLIYFQGNSAPDKSGLPSDRFSAERTGGSVSTLTIQRTQQEDSAVYLCASSSDRGFTEAFFGQGTRLTVV.

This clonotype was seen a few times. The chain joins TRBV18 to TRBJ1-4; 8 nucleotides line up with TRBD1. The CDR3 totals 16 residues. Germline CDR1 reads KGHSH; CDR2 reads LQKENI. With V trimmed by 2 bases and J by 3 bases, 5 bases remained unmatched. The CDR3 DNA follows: TGTGCCAGCTCACCAACGGACAGGGCTCCTAATGAAAAACTGTTTTTT. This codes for CASSPTDRAPNEKLFF.

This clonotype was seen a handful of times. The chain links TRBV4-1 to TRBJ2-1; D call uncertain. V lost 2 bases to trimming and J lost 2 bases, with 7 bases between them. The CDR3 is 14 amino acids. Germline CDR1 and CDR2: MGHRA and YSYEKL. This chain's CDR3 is CASSQQITYNEQFF. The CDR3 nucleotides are TGCGCCAGCAGCCAACAGATTACCTACAATGAGCAGTTCTTC.

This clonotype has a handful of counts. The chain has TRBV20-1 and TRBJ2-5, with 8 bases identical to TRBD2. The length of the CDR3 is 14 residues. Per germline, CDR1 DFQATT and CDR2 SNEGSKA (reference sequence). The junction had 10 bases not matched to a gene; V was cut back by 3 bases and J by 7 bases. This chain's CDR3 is CSASPPGRGGTQYF. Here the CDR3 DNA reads TGCAGTGCTAGCCCTCCGGGACGGGGGGGGACCCAGTACTTC.

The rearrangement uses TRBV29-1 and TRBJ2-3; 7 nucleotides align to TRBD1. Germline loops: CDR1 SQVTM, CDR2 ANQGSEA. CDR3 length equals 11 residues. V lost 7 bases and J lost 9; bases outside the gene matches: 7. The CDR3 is CSGDSAKTQYF. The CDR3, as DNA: TGCAGCGGGGACAGTGCTAAGACGCAGTATTTT.

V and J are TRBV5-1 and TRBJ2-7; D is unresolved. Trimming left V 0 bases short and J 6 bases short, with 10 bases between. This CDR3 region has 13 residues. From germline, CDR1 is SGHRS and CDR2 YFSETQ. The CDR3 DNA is TGCGCCAGCAGCTTGGGCTGGGGTTCCGAGCAGTACTTC. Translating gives CASSLGWGSEQYF.

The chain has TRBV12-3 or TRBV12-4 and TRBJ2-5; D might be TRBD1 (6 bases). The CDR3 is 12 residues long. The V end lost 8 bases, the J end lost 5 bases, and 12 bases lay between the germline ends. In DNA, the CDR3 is TGTGCCAGCGGATGGGGGCCGGAGACCCAGTACTTC. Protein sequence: CASGWGPETQYF.

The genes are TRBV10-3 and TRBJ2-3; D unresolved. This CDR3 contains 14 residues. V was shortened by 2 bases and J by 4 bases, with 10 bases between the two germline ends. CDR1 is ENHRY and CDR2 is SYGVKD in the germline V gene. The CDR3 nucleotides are TGTGCCATCAGTGAGGGAGCCAGTGCAGATACGCAGTATTTT. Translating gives CAISEGASADTQYF.

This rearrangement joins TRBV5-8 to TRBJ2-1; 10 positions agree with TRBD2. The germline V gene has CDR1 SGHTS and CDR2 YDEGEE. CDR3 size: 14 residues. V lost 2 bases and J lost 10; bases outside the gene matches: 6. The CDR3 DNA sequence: TGTGCCAGCAGCTTTTCTAGCGGGAGATCAGAGCAGTTCTTC. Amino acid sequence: CASSFSSGRSEQFF. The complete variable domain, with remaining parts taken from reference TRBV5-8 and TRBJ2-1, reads EAGVTQSPTHLIKTRGQQATLRCSPISGHTSVYWYQQALGLGLQFLLWYDEGEERNRGNFPPRFSGRQFPNYSSELNVNALELEDSALYLCASSFSSGRSEQFFGPGTRLTVL.

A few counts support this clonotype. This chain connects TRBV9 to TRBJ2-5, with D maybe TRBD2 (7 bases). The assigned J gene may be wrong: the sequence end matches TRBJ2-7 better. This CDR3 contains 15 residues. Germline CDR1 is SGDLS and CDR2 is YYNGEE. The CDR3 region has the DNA TGTGCCAGCAGCGTAGGGGGGGGCACCCTCTACGAGCAGTACTTC. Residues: CASSVGGGTLYEQYF.

The chain's CDR3 is CSARPRHRVHGYTF. CDR3 sequence (DNA): TGCAGTGCTAGACCACGCCATAGGGTCCATGGCTACACCTTC. The chain couples TRBV20-1 to TRBJ1-2, with D unresolved. Per the germline V gene, CDR1 is DFQATT and CDR2 is SNEGSKA (reference sequence). Trimming took 2 bases from V and 6 from J, leaving 16 bases between them. CDR3 size: 14 residues.

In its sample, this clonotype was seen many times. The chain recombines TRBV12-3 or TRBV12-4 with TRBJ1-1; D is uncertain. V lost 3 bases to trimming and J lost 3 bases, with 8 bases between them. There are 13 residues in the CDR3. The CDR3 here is CASSFGEDTEAFF. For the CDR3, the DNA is TGTGCCAGCAGTTTTGGCGAAGACACTGAAGCTTTCTTT.

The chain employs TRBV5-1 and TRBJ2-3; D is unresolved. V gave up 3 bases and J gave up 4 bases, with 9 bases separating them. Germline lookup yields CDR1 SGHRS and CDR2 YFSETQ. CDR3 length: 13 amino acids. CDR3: CASSSRPADTQYF. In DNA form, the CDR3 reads TGCGCCAGCAGCTCCCGCCCTGCAGATACGCAGTATTTT.

The CDR3 coding sequence is TGCAGCATCTGGGACTACAATGAGCAGTTCTTC. Translation: CSIWDYNEQFF. The chain is built from TRBV29-1 and TRBJ2-1; D uncertain. The length of the CDR3 is 11 residues. V lost 8 bases to trimming and J lost 3 bases, with 8 bases between them. CDR1 is SQVTM and CDR2 is ANQGSEA in the germline V gene.

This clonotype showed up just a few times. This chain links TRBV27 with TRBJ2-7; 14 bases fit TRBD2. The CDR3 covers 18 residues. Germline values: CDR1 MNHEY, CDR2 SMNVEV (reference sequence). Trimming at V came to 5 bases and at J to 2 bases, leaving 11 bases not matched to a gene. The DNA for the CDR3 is TGTGCCAGCAGTCGACAGACTAGCGGGAGGGTTTTCACCTACGAGCAGTACTTC. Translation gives CASSRQTSGRVFTYEQYF.

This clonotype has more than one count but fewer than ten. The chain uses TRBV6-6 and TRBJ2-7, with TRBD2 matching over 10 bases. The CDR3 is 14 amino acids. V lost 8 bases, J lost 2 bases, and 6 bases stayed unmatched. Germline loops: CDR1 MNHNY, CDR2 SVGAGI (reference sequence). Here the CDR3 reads CASRLAGAPYEQYF. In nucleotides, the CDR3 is TGTGCCAGCCGGCTAGCGGGAGCCCCCTACGAGCAGTACTTC.

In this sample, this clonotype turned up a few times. The CDR3 DNA is TGCAGTGCCGTATACCAACGGACTAGCTTCACAGATACGCAGTATTTT. Translation gives CSAVYQRTSFTDTQYF. The chain uses TRBV20-1 and TRBJ2-3, with 8 nucleotides matching TRBD2. CDR1 and CDR2 from the germline V gene are DFQATT and SNEGSKA (reference sequence). The CDR3 is 16 amino acids. Trimming removed 6 bases from V and 2 bases from J; junction bases left unmatched: 13.

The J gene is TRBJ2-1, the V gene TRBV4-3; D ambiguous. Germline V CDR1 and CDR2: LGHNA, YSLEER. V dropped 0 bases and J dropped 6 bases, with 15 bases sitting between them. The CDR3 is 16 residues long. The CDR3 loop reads CASSQDRTALANEQFF. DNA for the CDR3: TGCGCCAGCAGCCAAGATCGGACCGCATTGGCCAATGAGCAGTTCTTC.

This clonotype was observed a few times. The CDR3 DNA follows: TGCAGTGCTAGAGGGGATATGTCAACGAATGAGCAGTTCTTC. It encodes CSARGDMSTNEQFF. The chain uses TRBV20-1 and TRBJ2-1; D gene unclear. Looked up from germline, CDR1 is DFQATT and CDR2 is SNEGSKA (reference sequence). CDR3 length: 14 residues. Trimming took off 1 base at V and 7 bases at J, with 14 bases between the two ends.

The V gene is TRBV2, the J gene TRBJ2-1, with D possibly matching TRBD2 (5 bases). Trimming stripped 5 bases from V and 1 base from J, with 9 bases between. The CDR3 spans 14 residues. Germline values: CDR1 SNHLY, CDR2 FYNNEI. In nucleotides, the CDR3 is TGTGCCAGCAGTCAGGACTTTTCCTACAATGAGCAGTTCTTC. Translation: CASSQDFSYNEQFF.